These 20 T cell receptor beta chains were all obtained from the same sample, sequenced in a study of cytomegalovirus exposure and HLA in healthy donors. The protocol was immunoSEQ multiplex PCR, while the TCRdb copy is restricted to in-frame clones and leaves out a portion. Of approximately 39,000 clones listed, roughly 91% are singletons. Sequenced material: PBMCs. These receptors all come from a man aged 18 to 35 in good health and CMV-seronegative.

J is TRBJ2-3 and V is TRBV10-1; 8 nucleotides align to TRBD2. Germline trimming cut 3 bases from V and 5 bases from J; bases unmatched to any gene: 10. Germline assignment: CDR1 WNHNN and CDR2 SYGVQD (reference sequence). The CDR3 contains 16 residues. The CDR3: CASSDPSLAGGDTQYF. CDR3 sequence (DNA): TGCGCCAGCAGTGACCCTAGCCTAGCGGGCGGAGATACGCAGTATTTT.

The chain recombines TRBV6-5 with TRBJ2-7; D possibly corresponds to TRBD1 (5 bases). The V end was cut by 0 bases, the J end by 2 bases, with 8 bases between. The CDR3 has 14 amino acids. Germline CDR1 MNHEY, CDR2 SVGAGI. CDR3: CASSYSRGPYEQYF. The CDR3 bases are TGTGCCAGCAGTTACTCTAGGGGCCCCTACGAGCAGTACTTC.

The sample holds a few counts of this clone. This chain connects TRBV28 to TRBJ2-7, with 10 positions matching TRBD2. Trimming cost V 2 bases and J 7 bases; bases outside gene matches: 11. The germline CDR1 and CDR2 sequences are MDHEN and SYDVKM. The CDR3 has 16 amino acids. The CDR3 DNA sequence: TGTGCCAGCAGTTTAATCCCAACTAGCGGGAAAGGGGAGCAGTACTTC. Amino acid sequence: CASSLIPTSGKGEQYF.

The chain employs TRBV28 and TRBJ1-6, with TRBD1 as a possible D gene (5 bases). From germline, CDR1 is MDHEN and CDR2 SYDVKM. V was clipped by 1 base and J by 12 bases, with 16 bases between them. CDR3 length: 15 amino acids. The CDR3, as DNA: TGTGCCAGCAGTTTATCGTCAGTCGGGGGGGTACCCCTCCACTTT. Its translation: CASSLSSVGGVPLHF. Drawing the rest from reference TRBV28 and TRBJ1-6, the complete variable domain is DVKVTQSSRYLVKRTGEKVFLECVQDMDHENMFWYRQDPGLGLRLIYFSYDVKMKEKGDIPEGYSVSREKKERFSLILESASTNQTSMYLCASSLSSVGGVPLHFGNGTRLTVT.

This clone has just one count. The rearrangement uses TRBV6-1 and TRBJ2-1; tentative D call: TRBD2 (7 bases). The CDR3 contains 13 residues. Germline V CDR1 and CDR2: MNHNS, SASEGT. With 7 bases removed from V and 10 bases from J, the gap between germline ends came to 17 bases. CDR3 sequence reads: CASTLTGGQEQFF. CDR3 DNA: TGTGCCAGCACCCTCACGGGGGGCCAGGAGCAGTTCTTC.

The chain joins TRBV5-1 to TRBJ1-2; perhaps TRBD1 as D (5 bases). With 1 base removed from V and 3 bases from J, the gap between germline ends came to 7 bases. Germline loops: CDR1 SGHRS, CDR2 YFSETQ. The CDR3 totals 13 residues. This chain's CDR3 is CASSLSRDYGYTF. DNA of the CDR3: TGCGCCAGCAGCTTGAGCAGGGACTATGGCTACACCTTC.

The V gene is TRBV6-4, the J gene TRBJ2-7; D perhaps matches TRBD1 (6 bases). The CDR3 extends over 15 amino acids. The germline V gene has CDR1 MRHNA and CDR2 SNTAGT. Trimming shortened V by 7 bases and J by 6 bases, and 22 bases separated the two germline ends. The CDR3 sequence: CASTNLRTAEGEQYF. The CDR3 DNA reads TGTGCCAGCACCAACCTTAGGACAGCAGAAGGCGAGCAGTACTTC.

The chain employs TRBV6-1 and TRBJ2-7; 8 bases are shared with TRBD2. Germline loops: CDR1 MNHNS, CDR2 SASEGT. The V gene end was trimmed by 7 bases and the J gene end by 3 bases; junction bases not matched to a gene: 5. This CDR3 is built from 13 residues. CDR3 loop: CASKASGFYEQYF. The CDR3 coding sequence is TGTGCCAGCAAGGCTAGCGGGTTCTACGAGCAGTACTTC.

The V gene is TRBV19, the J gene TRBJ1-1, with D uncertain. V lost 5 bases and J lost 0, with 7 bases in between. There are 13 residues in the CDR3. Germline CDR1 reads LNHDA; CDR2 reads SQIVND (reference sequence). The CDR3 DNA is TGTGCCAGTAGTGTAACATTGAACACTGAAGCTTTCTTT. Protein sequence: CASSVTLNTEAFF.

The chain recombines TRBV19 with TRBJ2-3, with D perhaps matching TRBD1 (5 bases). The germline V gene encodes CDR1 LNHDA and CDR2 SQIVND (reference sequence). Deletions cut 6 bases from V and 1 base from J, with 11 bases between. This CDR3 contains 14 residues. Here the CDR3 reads CASRAGHGTDTQYF. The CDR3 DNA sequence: TGTGCCAGTAGGGCAGGGCATGGCACAGATACGCAGTATTTT.

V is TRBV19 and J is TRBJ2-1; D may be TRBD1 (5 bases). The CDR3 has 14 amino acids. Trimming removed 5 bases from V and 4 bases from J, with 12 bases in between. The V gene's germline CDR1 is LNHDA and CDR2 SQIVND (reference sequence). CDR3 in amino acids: CASSDRQLYNEQFF. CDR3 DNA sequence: TGTGCCAGTAGTGACAGACAACTGTACAATGAGCAGTTCTTC.

CDR3: CAWGTGASYEQYF. The CDR3, as DNA: TGTGCCTGGGGAACAGGGGCATCGTACGAGCAGTACTTC. V gene TRBV30 combines with J gene TRBJ2-7; 7 nucleotides agree with TRBD1. Germline CDR1 GTSNPN, CDR2 SVGIG (reference sequence). Trimming cost V 5 bases and J 4 bases; bases outside gene matches: 8. CDR3 length: 13 amino acids. Supplemented by reference TRBV30 and TRBJ2-7, the full variable domain reads SQTIHQWPATLVQPVGSPLSLECTVEGTSNPNLYWYRQAAGRGLQLLFYSVGIGQISSEVPQNLSASRPQDRQFILSSKKLLLSDSGFYLCAWGTGASYEQYFGPGTRLTVT.

CDR3 residues: CASSSIPGQNYEQYF. In DNA, the CDR3 is TGCGCCAGCAGCTCTATACCGGGACAGAACTACGAGCAGTACTTC. The chain combines TRBV5-1 with TRBJ2-7, with 7 nucleotides matching TRBD1. Germline CDR1 is SGHRS and CDR2 is YFSETQ. The trim removed 3 bases at V and 3 bases at J, leaving 9 bases unmatched. The CDR3 spans 15 residues.

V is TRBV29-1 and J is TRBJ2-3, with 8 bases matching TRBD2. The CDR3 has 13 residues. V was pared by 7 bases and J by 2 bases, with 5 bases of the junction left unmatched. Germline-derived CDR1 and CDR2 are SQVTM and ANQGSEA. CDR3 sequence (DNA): TGCAGCGGGGGACTAGATTCCACAGATACGCAGTATTTT. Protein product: CSGGLDSTDTQYF.

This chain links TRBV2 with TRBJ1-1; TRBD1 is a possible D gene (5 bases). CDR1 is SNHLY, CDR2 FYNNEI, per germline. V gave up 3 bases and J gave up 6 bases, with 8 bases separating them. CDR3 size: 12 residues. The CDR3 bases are TGTGCCAGCAGTGAGCAGGGCGCTGAAGCTTTCTTT. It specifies CASSEQGAEAFF. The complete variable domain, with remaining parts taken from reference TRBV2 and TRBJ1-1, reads EPEVTQTPSHQVTQMGQEVILRCVPISNHLYFYWYRQILGQKVEFLVSFYNNEISEKSEIFDDQFSVERPDGSNFTLKIRSTKLEDSAMYFCASSEQGAEAFFGQGTRLTVV.

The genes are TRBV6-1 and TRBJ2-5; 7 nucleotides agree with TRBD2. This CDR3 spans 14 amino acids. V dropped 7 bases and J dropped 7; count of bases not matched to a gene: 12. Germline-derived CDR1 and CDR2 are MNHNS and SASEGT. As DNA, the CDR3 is TGTGCCAGCACTCCTAGCGGCGGGTTGGGGACCCAGTACTTC. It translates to CASTPSGGLGTQYF.

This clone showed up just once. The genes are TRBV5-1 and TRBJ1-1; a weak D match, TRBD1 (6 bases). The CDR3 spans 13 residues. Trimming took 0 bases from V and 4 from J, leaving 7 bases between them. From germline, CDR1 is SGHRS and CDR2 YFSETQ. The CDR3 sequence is CASSLEGGTEAFF. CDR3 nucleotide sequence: TGCGCCAGCAGCTTGGAAGGGGGCACTGAAGCTTTCTTT. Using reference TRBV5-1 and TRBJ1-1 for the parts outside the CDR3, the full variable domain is KAGVTQTPRYLIKTRGQQVTLSCSPISGHRSVSWYQQTPGQGLQFLFEYFSETQRNKGNFPGRFSGRQFSNSRSEMNVSTLELGDSALYLCASSLEGGTEAFFGQGTRLTVV.

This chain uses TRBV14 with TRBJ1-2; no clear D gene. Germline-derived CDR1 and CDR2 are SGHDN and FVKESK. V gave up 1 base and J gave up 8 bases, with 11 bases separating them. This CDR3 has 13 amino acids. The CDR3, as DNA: TGTGCCAGCAGCCAAGTTACGAGCGGCGGCTACACCTTC. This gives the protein CASSQVTSGGYTF.

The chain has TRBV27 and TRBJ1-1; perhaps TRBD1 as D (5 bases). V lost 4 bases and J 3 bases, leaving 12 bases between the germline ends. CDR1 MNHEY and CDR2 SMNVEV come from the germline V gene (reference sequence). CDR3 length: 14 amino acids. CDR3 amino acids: CASSWMGGDTEAFF. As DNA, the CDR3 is TGTGCCAGCAGTTGGATGGGGGGAGACACTGAAGCTTTCTTT.

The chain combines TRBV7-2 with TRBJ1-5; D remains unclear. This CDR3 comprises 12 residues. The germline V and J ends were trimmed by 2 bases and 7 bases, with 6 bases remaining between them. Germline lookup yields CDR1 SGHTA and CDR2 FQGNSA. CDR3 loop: CASSLTEQPQHF. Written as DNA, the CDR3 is TGTGCCAGCAGCTTAACGGAGCAGCCCCAGCATTTT.